The entry below describes one T cell receptor beta chain. The data belong to a study of identical twins. MiXCR was run by TCRdb on the 5' RACE reads, yielding one entry per CDR3 protein. Of approximately 230,000 distinct CDR3 sequences in the sample, 5.5% to 7.5% were seen once. V was cut by 1 base and J by 4 bases, with 10 bases left in between. This CDR3 is built from 13 residues. The germline V gene has CDR1 DFQATT and CDR2 SNEGSKA (reference sequence). These same data were also listed under a study on T cells expressing NK-cell markers.

The chain is built from TRBV20-1 and TRBJ1-1, with a tentative D call TRBD1 (5 bases). The origin of this receptor is a woman under 30 in good health. The specimen sequenced was CD8+ T cells sorted from blood. CDR3 in amino acids: CSARAGSGTEAFF. Here the CDR3 DNA reads TGCAGTGCTAGAGCAGGGTCGGGCACTGAAGCTTTCTTT.